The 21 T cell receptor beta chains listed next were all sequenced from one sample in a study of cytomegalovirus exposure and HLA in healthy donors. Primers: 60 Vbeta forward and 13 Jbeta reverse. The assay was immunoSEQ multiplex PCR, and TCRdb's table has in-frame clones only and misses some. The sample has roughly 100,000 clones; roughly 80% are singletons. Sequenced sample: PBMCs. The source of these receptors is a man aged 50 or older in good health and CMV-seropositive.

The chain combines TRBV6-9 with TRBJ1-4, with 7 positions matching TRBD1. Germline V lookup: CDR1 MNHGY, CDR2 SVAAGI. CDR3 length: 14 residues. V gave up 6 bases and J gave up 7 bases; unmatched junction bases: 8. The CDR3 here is CASRRGTEGEKLFF. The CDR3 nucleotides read TGTGCCAGCAGAAGAGGGACAGAAGGTGAAAAACTGTTTTTT.

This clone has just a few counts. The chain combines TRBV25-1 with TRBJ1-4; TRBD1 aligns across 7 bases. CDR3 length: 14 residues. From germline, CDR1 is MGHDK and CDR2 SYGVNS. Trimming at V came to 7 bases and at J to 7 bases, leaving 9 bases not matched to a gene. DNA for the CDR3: TGTGCCAGCAACGACCAGGGGGAAAGTGAAAAACTGTTTTTT. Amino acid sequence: CASNDQGESEKLFF.

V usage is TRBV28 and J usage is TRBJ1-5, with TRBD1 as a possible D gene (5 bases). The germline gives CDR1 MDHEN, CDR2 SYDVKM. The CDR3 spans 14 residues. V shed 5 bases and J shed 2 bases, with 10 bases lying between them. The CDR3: CASSPGGGNQPQHF. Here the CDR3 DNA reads TGTGCCAGCAGTCCGGGGGGGGGCAATCAGCCCCAGCATTTT.

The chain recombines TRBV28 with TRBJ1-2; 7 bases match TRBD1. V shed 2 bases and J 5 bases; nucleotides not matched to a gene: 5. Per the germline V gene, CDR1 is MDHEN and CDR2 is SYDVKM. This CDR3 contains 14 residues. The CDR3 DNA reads TGTGCCAGCAGTTTAGGTCAGGGGGGATATGGCTACACCTTC. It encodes CASSLGQGGYGYTF.

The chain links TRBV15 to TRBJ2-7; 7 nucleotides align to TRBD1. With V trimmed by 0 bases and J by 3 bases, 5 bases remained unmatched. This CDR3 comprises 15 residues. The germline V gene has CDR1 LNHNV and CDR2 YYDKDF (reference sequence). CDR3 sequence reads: CATSREPGQSYEQYF. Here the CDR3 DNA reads TGTGCCACCAGCAGAGAACCGGGACAGAGCTACGAGCAGTACTTC. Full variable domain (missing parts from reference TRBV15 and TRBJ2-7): DAMVIQNPRYQVTQFGKPVTLSCSQTLNHNVMYWYQQKSSQAPKLLFHYYDKDFNNEADTPDNFQSRRPNTSFCFLDIRSPGLGDTAMYLCATSREPGQSYEQYFGPGTRLTVT.

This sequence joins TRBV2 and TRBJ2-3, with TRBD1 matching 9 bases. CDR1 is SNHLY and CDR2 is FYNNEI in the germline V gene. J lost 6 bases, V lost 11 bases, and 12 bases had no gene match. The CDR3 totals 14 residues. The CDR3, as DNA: TGTGCCGGTCCTCTTTGGACAGGGGCCGATACGCAGTATTTT. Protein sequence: CAGPLWTGADTQYF.

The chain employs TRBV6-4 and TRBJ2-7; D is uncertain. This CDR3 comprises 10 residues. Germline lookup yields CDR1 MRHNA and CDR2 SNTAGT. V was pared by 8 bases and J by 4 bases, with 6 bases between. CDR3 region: CASVTYEQYF. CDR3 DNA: TGTGCCAGCGTAACTTACGAGCAGTACTTC.

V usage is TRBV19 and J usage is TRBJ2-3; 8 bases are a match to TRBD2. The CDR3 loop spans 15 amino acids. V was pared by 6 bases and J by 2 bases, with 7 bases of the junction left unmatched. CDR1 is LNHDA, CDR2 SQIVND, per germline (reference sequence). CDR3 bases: TGTGCCAGTAGCCCTACTAGCGGCCACACAGATACGCAGTATTTT. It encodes CASSPTSGHTDTQYF.

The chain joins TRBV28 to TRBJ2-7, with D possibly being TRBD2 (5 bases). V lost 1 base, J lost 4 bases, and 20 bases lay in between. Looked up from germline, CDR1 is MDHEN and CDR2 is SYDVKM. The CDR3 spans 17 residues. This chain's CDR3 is CASSLSKRERTFYEQYF. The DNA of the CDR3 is TGTGCCAGCAGTTTATCTAAAAGGGAGCGGACGTTTTACGAGCAGTACTTC.

CDR3 residues: CASSEGTGSGANVLTF. The DNA of the CDR3 is TGCGCCAGCAGTGAGGGGACAGGGTCTGGGGCCAACGTCCTGACTTTC. The chain joins TRBV10-1 to TRBJ2-6; 9 positions match TRBD1. The CDR3 extends over 16 amino acids. Germline V gene lookup returns CDR1 WNHNN and CDR2 SYGVQD (reference sequence). The V segment lost 2 bases and the J segment 1 base; nucleotides outside the gene matches: 0.

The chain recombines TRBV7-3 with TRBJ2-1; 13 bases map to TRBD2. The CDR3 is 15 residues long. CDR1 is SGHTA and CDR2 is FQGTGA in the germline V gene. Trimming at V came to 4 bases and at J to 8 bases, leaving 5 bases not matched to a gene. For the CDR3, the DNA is TGTGCCAGCAGCTCGGGACTAGCGGGAATCGATGAGCAGTTCTTC. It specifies CASSSGLAGIDEQFF.

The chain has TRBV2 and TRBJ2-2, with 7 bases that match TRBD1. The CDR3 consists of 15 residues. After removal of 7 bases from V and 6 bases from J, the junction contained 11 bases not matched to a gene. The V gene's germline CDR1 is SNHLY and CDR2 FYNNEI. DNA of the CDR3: TGTGCCAGCAAAAATACTCGACAGGGATCCGGGGAGCTGTTTTTT. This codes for CASKNTRQGSGELFF.

DNA for the CDR3: TGCAGCGTTGAGGTTACTAGCGGGAGAAGTGACGAGCAGTACTTC. Translation gives CSVEVTSGRSDEQYF. The rearrangement uses TRBV29-1 and TRBJ2-7; 11 bases are a match to TRBD2. The trim removed 3 bases at V and 5 bases at J, leaving 9 bases unmatched. Looked up from germline, CDR1 is SQVTM and CDR2 is ANQGSEA. The length of the CDR3 is 15 residues.

CDR3 region: CASSDSQVSGKLFF. CDR3 coding DNA: TGTGCCAGCAGCGACTCACAGGTGTCCGGAAAACTGTTTTTT. The chain couples TRBV9 to TRBJ1-4; the D gene is possibly TRBD1 (5 bases). The V end was cut by 3 bases, the J end by 10 bases, with 16 bases between. Germline values: CDR1 SGDLS, CDR2 YYNGEE. The CDR3 spans 14 residues.

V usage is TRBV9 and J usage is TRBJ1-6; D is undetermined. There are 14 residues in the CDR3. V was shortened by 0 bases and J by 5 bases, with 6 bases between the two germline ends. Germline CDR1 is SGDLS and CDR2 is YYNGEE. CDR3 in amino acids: CASSVVSDNSPLHF. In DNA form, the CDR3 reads TGTGCCAGCAGCGTAGTTAGTGATAATTCACCCCTCCACTTT.

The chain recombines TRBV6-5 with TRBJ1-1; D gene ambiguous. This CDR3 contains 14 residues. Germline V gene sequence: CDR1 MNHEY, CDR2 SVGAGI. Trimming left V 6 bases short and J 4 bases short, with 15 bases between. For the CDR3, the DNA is TGTGCCAGCAGCCGCGGTGGCAGCCCCACTGAAGCTTTCTTT. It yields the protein CASSRGGSPTEAFF.

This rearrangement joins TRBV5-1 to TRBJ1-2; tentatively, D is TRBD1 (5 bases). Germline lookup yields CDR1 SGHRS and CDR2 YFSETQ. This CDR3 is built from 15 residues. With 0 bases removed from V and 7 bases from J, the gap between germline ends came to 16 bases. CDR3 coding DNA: TGCGCCAGCAGCTTGGACCCAGGGCCTACCGGTGGCTACACCTTC. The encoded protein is CASSLDPGPTGGYTF. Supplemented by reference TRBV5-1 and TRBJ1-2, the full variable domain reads KAGVTQTPRYLIKTRGQQVTLSCSPISGHRSVSWYQQTPGQGLQFLFEYFSETQRNKGNFPGRFSGRQFSNSRSEMNVSTLELGDSALYLCASSLDPGPTGGYTFGSGTRLTVV.

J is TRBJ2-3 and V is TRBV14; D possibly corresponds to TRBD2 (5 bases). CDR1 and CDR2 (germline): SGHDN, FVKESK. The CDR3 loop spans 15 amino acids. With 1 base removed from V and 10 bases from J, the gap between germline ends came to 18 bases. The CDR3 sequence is CASSQGSSGLLAQYF. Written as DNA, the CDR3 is TGTGCCAGCAGCCAAGGTTCTTCCGGACTCCTGGCGCAGTATTTT.

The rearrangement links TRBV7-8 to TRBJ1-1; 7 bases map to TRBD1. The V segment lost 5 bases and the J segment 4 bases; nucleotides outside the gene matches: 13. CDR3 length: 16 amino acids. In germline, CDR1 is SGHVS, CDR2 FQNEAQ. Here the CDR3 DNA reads TGTGCCAGCAGCCCAAAGGGGGGACAGCCGGGCACTGAAGCTTTCTTT. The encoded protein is CASSPKGGQPGTEAFF.

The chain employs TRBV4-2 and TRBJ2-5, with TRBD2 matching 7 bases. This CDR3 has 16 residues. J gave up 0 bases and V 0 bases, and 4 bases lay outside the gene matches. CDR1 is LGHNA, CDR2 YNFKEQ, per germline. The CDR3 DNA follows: TGTGCCAGCAGCCAAGAGGGCGGGAGAGACCAAGAGACCCAGTACTTC. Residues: CASSQEGGRDQETQYF.

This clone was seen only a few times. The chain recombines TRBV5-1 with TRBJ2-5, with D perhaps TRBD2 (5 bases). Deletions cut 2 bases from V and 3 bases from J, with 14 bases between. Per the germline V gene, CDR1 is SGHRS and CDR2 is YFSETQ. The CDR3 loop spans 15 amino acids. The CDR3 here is CASSFNPSGKETQYF. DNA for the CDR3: TGCGCCAGCAGCTTCAATCCTTCGGGGAAAGAGACCCAGTACTTC.